Each of the 7 T cell receptor beta chains below was sequenced from the same sample in a study of circulating CD8 cells and anti-PD-1 response in melanoma. Each library started from roughly 15 ng of total RNA using the QIAseq Immune Repertoire TCR panel. Via MiXCR, TCRdb re-called the reads, giving one row per CDR3 protein. The data hold 150 to 200 distinct CDR3 sequences, with around 9.2% observed a single time. From live CD3+CD8+TCRalphabeta+ cells, four PD-1 and/or TIGIT subsets were sorted. Here the sequenced sample was CD8+ T cells from PBMCs, taken at baseline or after one month of anti-PD-1 therapy (not recorded which). The source of these receptors is a human donor with melanoma.

This clonotype has just a few counts. This chain links TRBV6-2 or TRBV6-3 with TRBJ2-5, with D uncertain. The ends were cut back, 5 bases at V and 5 bases at J, with 24 bases in the middle. The CDR3 totals 17 residues. Germline CDR1 is MNHEY and CDR2 is SVGEGT. The chain's CDR3 is CASSPSRLASLWETQYF. The CDR3 nucleotides are TGTGCCAGCAGTCCGTCCCGACTGGCGAGCTTGTGGGAGACCCAGTACTTC.

This clonotype is medium-sized. CDR3 sequence (DNA): TGTGCCAGCAGTTACACAGGGGCCAAAAACATTCAGTACTTC. It yields the protein CASSYTGAKNIQYF. V is TRBV28 and J is TRBJ2-4, with a possible D match to TRBD1 (6 bases). V shed 4 bases and J shed 1 base, with 8 bases lying between them. The CDR3 totals 14 residues. From germline, CDR1 is MDHEN and CDR2 SYDVKM.

Within the sample, this clonotype is large. The chain has TRBV7-9 and TRBJ2-7, with D perhaps given as TRBD1 or TRBD2 (5 bases each). The CDR3 sequence is 16 residues long. Germline CDR1 SEHNR, CDR2 FQNEAQ (reference sequence). V gave up 1 base and J gave up 2 bases, with 15 bases separating them. CDR3 protein: CASSLEGASRPYEQYF. The CDR3 nucleotides read TGTGCCAGCAGCTTAGAAGGGGCTAGCAGACCCTACGAGCAGTACTTC.

This clonotype is labeled as medium-sized. This rearrangement joins TRBV21-1 to TRBJ2-7; the D call TRBD1 from the table was never checked on the DNA. TRBV21-1 is a recognized pseudogene. This CDR3 is built from 16 residues. The CDR3 bases are TGTGCCAGCAGCAAAGCAAAGGGTCCAGGGGCCTACGAGCAGTACTTC. Residues: CASSKAKGPGAYEQYF.

This clonotype rates as medium-sized. This chain uses TRBV7-2 with TRBJ2-7, with a tentative D call TRBD1 (5 bases). The CDR3 has 16 amino acids. Between the trimmed V and J ends, which lost 2 bases and 2 bases, there was a span of 16 bases. Germline CDR1 reads SGHTA; CDR2 reads FQGNSA. The CDR3 spells CASSLPRGRAAYEQYF. In DNA form, the CDR3 reads TGTGCCAGCAGCTTACCGAGAGGCAGGGCTGCCTACGAGCAGTACTTC.

By share of the sample, this clonotype is large (0.1 to 1%). The chain links TRBV28 to TRBJ2-1, with 9 bases that match TRBD2. V trimming: 1 base; J trimming: 9 bases; junction bases outside the gene matches: 10. This CDR3 region has 16 residues. CDR1 and CDR2 (germline): MDHEN, SYDVKM. The CDR3 DNA is TGTGCCAGCAGTTTATTGTGGCGGGAGGGAAGCAGTGAGCAGTTCTTC. Translated, it gives CASSLLWREGSSEQFF. The full variable domain, with the rest looked up from reference TRBV28 and TRBJ2-1, is DVKVTQSSRYLVKRTGEKVFLECVQDMDHENMFWYRQDPGLGLRLIYFSYDVKMKEKGDIPEGYSVSREKKERFSLILESASTNQTSMYLCASSLLWREGSSEQFFGPGTRLTVL.

By its share, this clonotype is medium-sized. The rearrangement joins TRBV19 to TRBJ2-7; tentatively, D is TRBD1 or TRBD2 (5 bases each). Germline V lookup: CDR1 LNHDA, CDR2 SQIVND (reference sequence). This CDR3 region has 13 residues. Trimming left V 5 bases short and J 3 bases short, with 11 bases between. The CDR3 nucleotides are TGTGCCAGTAGTGAGGGGAGAGGCTACGAGCAGTACTTC. As protein: CASSEGRGYEQYF.